Below are 5 T cell receptor beta chains sequenced from a single sample in a study of blood T cells in healthy people across ages. It was with a sample-barcoded 5' primer and a J-beta primer mix that a second PCR of roughly 7 to 11 cycles was run. From the 5' RACE reads, TCRdb called clonotypes with MiXCR, one entry per CDR3 protein. The sample contains hundreds of thousands of distinct CDR3 sequences, under 65% of which appear only once. The sample consisted of blood. These receptors were collected from a man aged 60 to 69 in good health.

This clonotype was observed a handful of times. The chain combines TRBV5-1 with TRBJ2-7; D may be TRBD1 (5 bases). The V end lost 0 bases, the J end lost 0 bases, and 7 bases lay between the germline ends. Per germline, CDR1 SGHRS and CDR2 YFSETQ. The CDR3 runs to 14 residues. The CDR3 DNA reads TGCGCCAGCAGCTTGGACAGGCGCTCCTACGAGCAGTACTTC. It yields the protein CASSLDRRSYEQYF.

This clonotype was seen a few times. The V gene is TRBV29-1, the J gene TRBJ2-1; unclear D gene. This CDR3 has 12 amino acids. Germline V lookup: CDR1 SQVTM, CDR2 ANQGSEA. With 4 bases removed from V and 4 bases from J, the gap between germline ends came to 8 bases. In DNA, the CDR3 is TGCAGCGTTGCGCAGGCGTACAATGAGCAGTTCTTC. This encodes CSVAQAYNEQFF.

The chain combines TRBV2 with TRBJ1-5; 7 bases are a match to TRBD1. Germline CDR1 is SNHLY and CDR2 is FYNNEI. The CDR3 consists of 15 residues. The V gene end was trimmed by 1 base and the J gene end by 11 bases; junction bases not matched to a gene: 11. The CDR3 loop reads CASSEGNRGKFAQHF. CDR3 DNA: TGTGCCAGCAGTGAAGGGAACAGGGGAAAGTTCGCCCAGCATTTT.

The CDR3 protein is CSASKGLAAQQETQYF. The DNA of the CDR3 is TGCAGTGCTAGCAAGGGACTAGCGGCTCAACAAGAGACCCAGTACTTC. V gene TRBV20-1 combines with J gene TRBJ2-5; 11 positions match TRBD2. The V segment lost 3 bases and the J segment 2 bases; nucleotides outside the gene matches: 8. CDR1 DFQATT and CDR2 SNEGSKA come from the germline V gene (reference sequence). The CDR3 has 16 amino acids.

The V call is TRBV9, the J call TRBJ1-2; D call uncertain. Germline CDR1 is SGDLS and CDR2 is YYNGEE. Deletions cut 6 bases from V and 1 base from J, with 10 bases between. The length of the CDR3 is 13 residues. In DNA form, the CDR3 reads TGTGCCAGCACCCCGGATGTTAACTATGGCTACACCTTC. Residues: CASTPDVNYGYTF.